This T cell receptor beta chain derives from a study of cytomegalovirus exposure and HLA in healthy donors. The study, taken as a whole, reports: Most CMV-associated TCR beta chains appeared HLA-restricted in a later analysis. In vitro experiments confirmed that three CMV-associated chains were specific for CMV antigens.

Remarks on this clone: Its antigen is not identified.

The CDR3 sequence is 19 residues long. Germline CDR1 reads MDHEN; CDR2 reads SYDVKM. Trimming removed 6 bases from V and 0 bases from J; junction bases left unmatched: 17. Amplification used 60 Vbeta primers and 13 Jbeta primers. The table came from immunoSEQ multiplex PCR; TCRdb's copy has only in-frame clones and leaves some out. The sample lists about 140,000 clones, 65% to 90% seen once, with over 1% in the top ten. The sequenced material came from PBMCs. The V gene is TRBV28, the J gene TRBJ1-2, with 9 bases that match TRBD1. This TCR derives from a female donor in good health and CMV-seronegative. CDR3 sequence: CASSPLPGDREGSNYGYTF. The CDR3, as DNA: TGTGCCAGCAGCCCTCTCCCGGGGGACAGGGAAGGTTCTAACTATGGCTACACCTTC.